This T cell receptor beta chain was found in a study of OX40 agonist ivuxolimab in advanced cancers. Whole-study context: At approximately 83% male, the cohort had a mean age of about 55 years, ranging from roughly 20 to 79.

CDR1 and CDR2 from the germline V gene are LNHDA and SQIVND (reference sequence). The V end was cut by 6 bases, the J end by 8 bases, with 10 bases between. The CDR3 runs to 11 residues. Measured with immunoSEQ multiplex PCR; TCRdb has only the in-frame clones, and not every one. The table lists 70,000 to 80,000 clones, around 87% of them singletons. Only a few counts were recorded for this clone. The sample consisted of CD4+ or CD8+ T cells sorted from blood, taken in a trial of the OX40 agonist ivuxolimab. The sequence was collected from an adult with an advanced solid tumor such as melanoma, head and neck, liver or kidney cancer. This chain uses TRBV19 with TRBJ1-2; D unresolved. CDR3 bases: TGTGCCAGTAGAACGAGCGGGGGCTACACCTTC. This encodes CASRTSGGYTF.